Listed here is a single T cell receptor (beta chain). The CDR3 covers 19 residues. Germline V gene sequence: CDR1 LGHDT, CDR2 YNNKEL (reference sequence). V was trimmed by 1 base and J by 0 bases, leaving 19 bases between them. Sequenced by immunoSEQ multiplex PCR; TCRdb stores in-frame clones only, minus some. The data hold roughly 460,000 clones, with about 87% observed a single time. The data are from a study of blood T cell repertoires in COVID-19. The wider study: COVID-19 samples from acute and convalescent phases originated in the United States, Italy and Spain. T cells, B-cell-depleted T cells, or PBMCs provided the cDNA or gDNA that served as material.

The chain links TRBV3-1 (or the pseudogene TRBV3-2) to TRBJ1-3; D remains ambiguous. Sequenced: peripheral blood. The clonotype was recovered from a man aged 18 to 29 with COVID-19, enrolled during active disease. This chain's CDR3 is CASSQGFSVPDSSGNTIYF. CDR3 DNA sequence: TGTGCCAGCAGCCAAGGATTTAGCGTCCCGGATAGCTCTGGAAACACCATATATTTT.